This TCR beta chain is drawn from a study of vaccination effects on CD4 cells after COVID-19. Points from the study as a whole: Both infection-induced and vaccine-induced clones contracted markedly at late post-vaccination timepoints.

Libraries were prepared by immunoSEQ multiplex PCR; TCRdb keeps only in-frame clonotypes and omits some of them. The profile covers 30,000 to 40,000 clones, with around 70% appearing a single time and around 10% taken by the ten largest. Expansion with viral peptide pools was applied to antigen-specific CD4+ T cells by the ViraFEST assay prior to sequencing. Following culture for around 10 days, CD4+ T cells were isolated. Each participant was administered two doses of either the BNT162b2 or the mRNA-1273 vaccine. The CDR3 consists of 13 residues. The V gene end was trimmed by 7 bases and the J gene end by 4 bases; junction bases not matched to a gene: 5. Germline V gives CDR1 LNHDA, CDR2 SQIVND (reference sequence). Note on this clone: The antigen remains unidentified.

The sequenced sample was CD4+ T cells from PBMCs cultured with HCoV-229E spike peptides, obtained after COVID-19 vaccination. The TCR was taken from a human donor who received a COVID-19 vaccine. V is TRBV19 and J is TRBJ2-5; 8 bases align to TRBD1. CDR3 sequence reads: CASTRTGLETQYF. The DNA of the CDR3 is TGTGCCAGTACCAGGACAGGGCTAGAGACCCAGTACTTC.